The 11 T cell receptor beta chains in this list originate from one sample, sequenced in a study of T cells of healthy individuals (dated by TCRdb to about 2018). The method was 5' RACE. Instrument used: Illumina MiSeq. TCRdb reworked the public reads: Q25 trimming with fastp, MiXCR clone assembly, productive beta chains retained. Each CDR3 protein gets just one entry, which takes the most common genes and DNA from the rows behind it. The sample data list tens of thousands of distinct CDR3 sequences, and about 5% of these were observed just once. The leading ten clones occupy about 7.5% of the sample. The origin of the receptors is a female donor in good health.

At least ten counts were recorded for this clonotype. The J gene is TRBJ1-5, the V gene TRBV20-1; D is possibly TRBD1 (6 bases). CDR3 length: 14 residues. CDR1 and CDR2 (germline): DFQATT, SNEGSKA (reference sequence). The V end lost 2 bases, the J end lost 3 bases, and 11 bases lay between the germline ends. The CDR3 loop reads CSARSGTINQPQHF. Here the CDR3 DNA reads TGCAGTGCTAGATCCGGGACAATCAATCAGCCCCAGCATTTT.

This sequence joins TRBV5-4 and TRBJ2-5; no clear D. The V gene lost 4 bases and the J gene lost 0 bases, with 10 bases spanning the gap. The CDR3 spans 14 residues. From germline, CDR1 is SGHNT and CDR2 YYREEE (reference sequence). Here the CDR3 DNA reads TGTGCCAGCAGCCTGGGGTATTACCAAGAGACCCAGTACTTC. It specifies CASSLGYYQETQYF.

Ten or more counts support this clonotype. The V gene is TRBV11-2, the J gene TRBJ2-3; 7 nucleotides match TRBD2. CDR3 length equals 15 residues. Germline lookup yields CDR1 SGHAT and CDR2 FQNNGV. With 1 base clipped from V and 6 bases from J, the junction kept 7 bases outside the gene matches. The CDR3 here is CASSLGGRPPDTQYF. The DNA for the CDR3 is TGTGCCAGCAGCTTAGGCGGGAGACCCCCGGATACGCAGTATTTT.

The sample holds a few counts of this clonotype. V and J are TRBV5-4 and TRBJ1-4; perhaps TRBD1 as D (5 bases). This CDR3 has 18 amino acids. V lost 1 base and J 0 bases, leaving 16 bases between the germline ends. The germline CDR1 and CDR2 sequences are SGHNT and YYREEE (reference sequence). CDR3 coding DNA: TGTGCCAGCAGCTTGTATATCGACAGCCTTGCAACTAATGAAAAACTGTTTTTT. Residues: CASSLYIDSLATNEKLFF.

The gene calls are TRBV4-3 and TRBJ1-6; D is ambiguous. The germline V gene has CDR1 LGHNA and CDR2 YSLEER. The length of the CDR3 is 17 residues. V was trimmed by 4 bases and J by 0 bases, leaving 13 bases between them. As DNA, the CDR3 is TGCGCCAGCAGCCCACGGGATTCTAACTCCTATAATTCACCCCTCCACTTT. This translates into CASSPRDSNSYNSPLHF.

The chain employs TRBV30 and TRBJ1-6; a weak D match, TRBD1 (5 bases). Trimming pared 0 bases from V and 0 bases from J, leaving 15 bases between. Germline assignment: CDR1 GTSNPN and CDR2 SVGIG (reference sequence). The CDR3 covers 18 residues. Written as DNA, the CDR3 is TGTGCCTGGAGTGTATGGGCGGGACTTAGCTCCTATAATTCACCCCTCCACTTT. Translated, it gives CAWSVWAGLSSYNSPLHF.

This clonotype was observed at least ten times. The CDR3 here is CASSVDFYSYNEQFF. For the CDR3, the DNA is TGTGCCAGCAGCGTAGACTTCTACTCCTACAATGAGCAGTTCTTC. The rearrangement uses TRBV14 and TRBJ2-1; D call uncertain. CDR1 is SGHDN and CDR2 is FVKESK in the germline V gene. The CDR3 covers 15 residues. Trimming shortened V by 5 bases and J by 0 bases, and 11 bases separated the two germline ends.

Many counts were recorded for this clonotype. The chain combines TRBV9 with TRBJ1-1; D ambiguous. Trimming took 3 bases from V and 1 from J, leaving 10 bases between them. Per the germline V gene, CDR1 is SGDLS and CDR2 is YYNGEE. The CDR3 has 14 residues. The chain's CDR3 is CASSAGVQNTEAFF. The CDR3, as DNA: TGTGCCAGCAGCGCCGGGGTCCAGAACACTGAAGCTTTCTTT. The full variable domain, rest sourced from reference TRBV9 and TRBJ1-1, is DSGVTQTPKHLITATGQRVTLRCSPRSGDLSVYWYQQSLDQGLQFLIQYYNGEERAKGNILERFSAQQFPDLHSELNLSSLELGDSALYFCASSAGVQNTEAFFGQGTRLTVV.

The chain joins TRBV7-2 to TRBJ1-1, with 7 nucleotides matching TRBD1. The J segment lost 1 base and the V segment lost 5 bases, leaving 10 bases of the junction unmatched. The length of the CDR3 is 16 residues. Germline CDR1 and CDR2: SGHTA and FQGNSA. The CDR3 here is CASSPSRDSRNTEAFF. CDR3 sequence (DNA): TGTGCCAGCAGCCCGAGCCGGGACAGTCGGAACACTGAAGCTTTCTTT.

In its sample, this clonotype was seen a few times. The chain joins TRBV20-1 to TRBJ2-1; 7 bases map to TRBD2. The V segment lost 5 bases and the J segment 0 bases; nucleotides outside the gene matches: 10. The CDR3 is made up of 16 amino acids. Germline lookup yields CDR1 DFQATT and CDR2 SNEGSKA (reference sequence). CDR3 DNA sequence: TGCAGTGCTGACGGAATGTCGGGAGGCTCCTACAATGAGCAGTTCTTC. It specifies CSADGMSGGSYNEQFF.

CDR3 residues: CSVAGTGPYEQYF. The CDR3 coding sequence is TGCAGCGTCGCCGGGACAGGACCCTACGAGCAGTACTTC. The chain is built from TRBV29-1 and TRBJ2-7, with 8 bases lining up with TRBD1. The ends lost 6 bases at V and 2 bases at J; junction bases unmatched: 6. The CDR3 extends over 13 amino acids. CDR1 and CDR2 from the germline V gene are SQVTM and ANQGSEA.